The entry that follows covers one T cell receptor beta chain sequence. Its matching antigen is unknown. The method was immunoSEQ multiplex PCR; TCRdb's version includes in-frame clones alone and lacks a portion of them. The sample has roughly 5,000 clones, about three quarters seen once; the top ten hold more than 30%. This record comes from a study of graft-versus-host responses after intestinal transplantation. Study-wide context: Multivisceral, liver-intestinal, or isolated intestinal grafts went to recipients. General study points: Individuals who had graft-donor T cell macrochimerism had allografts that showed high graft-versus-host to host-versus-graft clonal ratios. Early post-transplant HvG declines tracked with peak circulating GvH clone levels.

After removal of 3 bases from V and 5 bases from J, the junction contained 8 bases not matched to a gene. The germline V gene encodes CDR1 LGHNA and CDR2 YNFKEQ. CDR3 length: 15 amino acids. Material: PBMCs, obtained just under 330 days after intestinal transplant. The chain combines TRBV4-2 with TRBJ1-1; 8 bases map to TRBD1. This sequence originates from a human patient who received an intestinal transplant, so some T cells may come from the graft donor. CDR3 DNA: TGTGCCAGCAGCCAGGACAGGGCCCCGAGGACTGAAGCTTTCTTT. Encoded protein: CASSQDRAPRTEAFF.